A single sample is the source of the 9 T cell receptor beta chains below, sequenced in a study of CD8+ T cells in alopecia areata. Five patients' sorted CD4+ cells yielded CD25+CD127- cells. RNA was isolated and reverse transcribed to cDNA, the sequencing template. Data came from immunoSEQ multiplex PCR; TCRdb stores just in-frame clones and leaves some out. The sample consists of 37,000 or so clones, nearly 55% of them appearing once. The sequenced sample was CD4+ Tregs sorted from blood. These receptor sequences come from a human donor with alopecia areata.

The chain recombines TRBV4-3 with TRBJ1-1; 8 bases line up with TRBD1. V gave up 1 base and J gave up 7 bases; unmatched junction bases: 8. Per the germline V gene, CDR1 is LGHNA and CDR2 is YSLEER. The CDR3 is 15 amino acids. CDR3 region: CASSQVGTGPLEAFF. In DNA, the CDR3 is TGCGCCAGCAGCCAAGTTGGGACAGGACCCCTTGAAGCTTTCTTT.

This clone occurred a few times. J is TRBJ1-3 and V is TRBV10-3, with 7 nucleotides matching TRBD1. The CDR3 consists of 15 residues. V trimming: 6 bases; J trimming: 0 bases; junction bases outside the gene matches: 5. CDR1 is ENHRY and CDR2 is SYGVKD in the germline V gene. In DNA form, the CDR3 reads TGTGCCATCAGACCGGGACAGTTCTCTGGAAACACCATATATTTT. It is translated as CAIRPGQFSGNTIYF.

The V gene is TRBV7-2, the J gene TRBJ2-1; 8 nucleotides line up with TRBD2. This CDR3 contains 15 residues. Germline assignment: CDR1 SGHTA and CDR2 FQGNSA. Trimming removed 1 base from V and 2 bases from J; junction bases left unmatched: 1. CDR3 loop: CASSLVLAAYNEQFF. CDR3 nucleotide sequence: TGTGCCAGCAGCTTAGTACTAGCGGCCTACAATGAGCAGTTCTTC.

The V gene is TRBV6-6, the J gene TRBJ2-7; TRBD1 might be the D (6 bases). The germline CDR1 and CDR2 sequences are MNHNY and SVGAGI (reference sequence). V was shortened by 10 bases and J by 12 bases, with 22 bases between the two germline ends. CDR3 length equals 12 residues. The CDR3: CANRDRIPGLYF. The CDR3 DNA reads as TGTGCCAACAGAGACAGGATACCGGGTTTGTACTTC.

The chain recombines TRBV6-5 with TRBJ1-6; D remains ambiguous. There are 13 residues in the CDR3. Germline V gives CDR1 MNHEY, CDR2 SVGAGI. Trimming removed 2 bases from V and 10 bases from J, with 9 bases in between. CDR3 in amino acids: CASSYQDQSPLHF. The CDR3 region has the DNA TGTGCCAGCAGTTACCAGGACCAGTCACCCCTCCACTTT.

This clone has just a few counts. The chain employs TRBV4-3 and TRBJ2-1; a possible D gene is TRBD2 (6 bases). Germline assignment: CDR1 LGHNA and CDR2 YSLEER. The CDR3 runs to 15 residues. V was clipped by 3 bases and J by 0 bases, with 9 bases between them. This chain's CDR3 is CASSHRTNSYNEQFF. In nucleotides, the CDR3 is TGCGCCAGCAGCCATCGGACTAACTCCTACAATGAGCAGTTCTTC.

CDR3 loop: CASSLYRGLAGNTIYF. The CDR3 DNA follows: TGTGCCAGCAGCTTGTATCGTGGGTTGGCAGGAAACACCATATATTTT. V usage is TRBV5-6 and J usage is TRBJ1-3; D is undetermined. Trimming stripped 1 base from V and 4 bases from J, with 15 bases between. Germline-derived CDR1 and CDR2 are SGHDT and YYEEEE. The CDR3 extends over 16 amino acids.

This clone turned up a few times. This sequence joins TRBV7-2 and TRBJ1-4; D is unclear. Germline CDR1 reads SGHTA; CDR2 reads FQGNSA. This CDR3 comprises 12 residues. The V gene lost 8 bases and the J gene lost 6 bases, with 10 bases spanning the gap. The CDR3 nucleotides are TGTGCCAGCGCCTTCCTTCATGAAAAACTGTTTTTT. This translates into CASAFLHEKLFF.

This sequence joins TRBV5-7 and TRBJ1-5, with 11 bases that match TRBD1. TRBV5-7 is noted as an ORF with a role that remains uncertain. The CDR3 totals 17 residues. The trim removed 4 bases at V and 0 bases at J, leaving 6 bases unmatched. This chain's CDR3 is CASSPLDRGLSNQPQHF. CDR3 bases: TGTGCCAGCAGCCCCCTGGACAGGGGGCTTAGCAATCAGCCCCAGCATTTT.